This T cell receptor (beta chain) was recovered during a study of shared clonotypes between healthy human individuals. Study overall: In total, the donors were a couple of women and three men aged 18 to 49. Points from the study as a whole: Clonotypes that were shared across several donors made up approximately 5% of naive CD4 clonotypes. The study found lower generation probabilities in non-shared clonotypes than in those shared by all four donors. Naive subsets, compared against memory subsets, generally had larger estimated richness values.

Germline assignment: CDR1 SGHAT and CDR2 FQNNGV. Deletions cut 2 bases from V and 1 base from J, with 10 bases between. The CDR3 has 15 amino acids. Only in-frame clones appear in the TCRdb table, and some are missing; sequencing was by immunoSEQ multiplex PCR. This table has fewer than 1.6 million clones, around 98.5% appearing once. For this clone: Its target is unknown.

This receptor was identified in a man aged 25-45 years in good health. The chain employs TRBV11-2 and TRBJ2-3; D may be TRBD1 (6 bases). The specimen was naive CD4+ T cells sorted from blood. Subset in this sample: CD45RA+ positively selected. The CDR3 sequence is CASSLTGQRTDTQYF. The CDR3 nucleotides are TGTGCCAGCAGCTTAACAGGACAGCGCACAGATACGCAGTATTTT.